A single sample gave rise to the 25 T cell receptor beta chains below, sequenced in a study of blood T cell repertoires in COVID-19. Some clones are missing from TCRdb's copy, which holds only in-frame ones; the method was immunoSEQ multiplex PCR. The table has 380,000 or so clones, roughly 88% seen once; the top ten hold roughly 0.97%. The sample taken for sequencing was PBMCs or T cells enriched from blood (not recorded which). All receptors derive from a woman in her 30s with acute COVID-19.

The V and J genes are TRBV30 and TRBJ2-3; 9 nucleotides align to TRBD2. Unmatched junction bases numbered 5, after V lost 1 base and J lost 6 bases. CDR1 and CDR2 from the germline V gene are GTSNPN and SVGIG (reference sequence). This CDR3 has 14 residues. CDR3: CAWSAAGGMDTQYF. The CDR3 region has the DNA TGTGCCTGGAGTGCGGCGGGGGGGATGGATACGCAGTATTTT.

This clone came up once. V gene TRBV29-1 combines with J gene TRBJ1-2; TRBD1 might be the D (5 bases). The germline V gene has CDR1 SQVTM and CDR2 ANQGSEA. V was pared by 2 bases and J by 8 bases, with 18 bases between. The CDR3 is 14 amino acids. Here the CDR3 reads CSVEISRGIGGYTF. Written as DNA, the CDR3 is TGCAGCGTTGAAATTAGCCGGGGGATCGGAGGCTACACCTTC.

This clone has just a few counts. This chain links TRBV5-1 with TRBJ2-6, with D possibly matching TRBD1 (6 bases). The CDR3 has 15 residues. Germline CDR1 is SGHRS and CDR2 is YFSETQ. The V and J ends lost 3 bases and 4 bases respectively, with 11 bases between them. The CDR3 reads CASSSPGTGANVLTF. CDR3 in DNA: TGCGCCAGCAGCTCCCCCGGGACAGGGGCCAACGTCCTGACTTTC.

The chain has TRBV27 and TRBJ2-7; a weak D match, TRBD2 (5 bases). The CDR3 spans 14 residues. The V gene lost 3 bases and the J gene lost 2 bases, with 11 bases spanning the gap. Germline-derived CDR1 and CDR2 are MNHEY and SMNVEV (reference sequence). CDR3 DNA: TGTGCCAGCAGTTTCCGGAGGCCTCCCTACGAGCAGTACTTC. Translating it yields CASSFRRPPYEQYF.

The chain is built from TRBV4-2 and TRBJ1-4; 7 positions match TRBD1. The V and J ends lost 3 bases and 12 bases, in that order; junction bases with no gene match: 13. The CDR3 consists of 15 residues. The germline gives CDR1 LGHNA, CDR2 YNFKEQ. The CDR3 DNA is TGTGCCAGCAGCCAGCCGGGACAGACGTACGGGGAACTGTTTTTT. It yields the protein CASSQPGQTYGELFF.

The genes are TRBV29-1 and TRBJ1-5; possible D gene TRBD1, 6 bases. V dropped 7 bases and J dropped 7 bases, with 17 bases sitting between them. CDR3 length: 13 residues. From germline, CDR1 is SQVTM and CDR2 ANQGSEA. CDR3 sequence (DNA): TGCAGCGCCCGGGGGGCCTCCGGGCAGCCCCAGCATTTT. It encodes CSARGASGQPQHF.

The chain links TRBV10-3 to TRBJ1-2, with a tentative D call TRBD1 (6 bases). CDR1 and CDR2 (germline): ENHRY, SYGVKD. CDR3 size: 12 residues. V gave up 8 bases and J gave up 10 bases, with 17 bases separating them. The DNA for the CDR3 is TGTGCCATCGGTTCGGGCTTGGGGGCCTACACCTTC. Its translation is CAIGSGLGAYTF.

V usage is TRBV5-1 and J usage is TRBJ2-7; the D gene is possibly TRBD2 (6 bases). V was shortened by 0 bases and J by 2 bases, with 12 bases between the two germline ends. The germline CDR1 and CDR2 sequences are SGHRS and YFSETQ. The CDR3 extends over 15 amino acids. The CDR3 is CASSLASGEPYEQYF. For the CDR3, the DNA is TGCGCCAGCAGCTTGGCCTCGGGGGAACCCTACGAGCAGTACTTC.

This chain links TRBV18 with TRBJ2-1; the match to TRBD1 covers 11 bases. The V gene's germline CDR1 is KGHSH and CDR2 LQKENI. The CDR3 has 16 residues. The junction had 3 bases not matched to a gene; V was cut back by 0 bases and J by 5 bases. CDR3 DNA sequence: TGTGCCAGCTCACCACCGCGGGGACAGGGGGACAATGAGCAGTTCTTC. This codes for CASSPPRGQGDNEQFF.

For this clone: The sample contains more than one DNA sequence encoding this CDR3. This chain connects TRBV19 to TRBJ1-6; D gene unclear. With 3 bases removed from V and 0 bases from J, the gap between germline ends came to 9 bases. The CDR3 has 16 amino acids. Germline loops: CDR1 LNHDA, CDR2 SQIVND (reference sequence). CDR3: CASSISWSSYNSPLHF. In nucleotides, the CDR3 is TGTGCCAGTAGTATTTCCTGGAGCTCCTATAATTCACCCCTCCACTTT.

The chain recombines TRBV24-1 with TRBJ2-7, with 7 bases that match TRBD2. The CDR3 runs to 16 residues. The ends lost 2 bases at V and 0 bases at J; junction bases unmatched: 6. The germline V gene encodes CDR1 KGHDR and CDR2 SFDVKD. For the CDR3, the DNA is TGTGCCACCAGTGATTCGGGGGGATCCAGCTCCTACGAGCAGTACTTC. Protein sequence: CATSDSGGSSSYEQYF.

The rearrangement joins TRBV12-3 or TRBV12-4 to TRBJ1-5; unclear D gene. Trimming removed 7 bases at V and 3 bases at J, with 10 bases between. The CDR3 loop spans 13 amino acids. The CDR3 region is CASTPRANQPQHF. DNA for the CDR3: TGTGCCAGCACACCGCGGGCCAATCAGCCCCAGCATTTT.

This clone came up a few times. The chain's CDR3 is CASSGPQGGVTEAFF. For the CDR3, the DNA is TGTGCCAGCAGTGGACCACAGGGGGGAGTTACTGAAGCTTTCTTT. J is TRBJ1-1 and V is TRBV25-1; 8 bases map to TRBD1. J lost 5 bases, V lost 4 bases, and 9 bases had no gene match. The length of the CDR3 is 15 residues. From germline, CDR1 is MGHDK and CDR2 SYGVNS.

This chain connects TRBV2 to TRBJ1-3; D might be TRBD1 (5 bases). Between the trimmed V and J ends, which lost 6 bases and 0 bases, there was a span of 12 bases. Germline V CDR1 and CDR2: SNHLY, FYNNEI. CDR3 length: 15 amino acids. CDR3 sequence (DNA): TGTGCCAGCAGGGGGGGGAGGAGCTCTGGAAACACCATATATTTT. Its protein is CASRGGRSSGNTIYF.

The rearrangement links TRBV11-2 to TRBJ1-2, with D maybe TRBD1 (6 bases). Per germline, CDR1 SGHAT and CDR2 FQNNGV. There are 14 residues in the CDR3. V gave up 7 bases and J gave up 3 bases, with 15 bases separating them. DNA of the CDR3: TGTGCCAGCACCTCCTTGGACAGTTACTATGGCTACACCTTC. It specifies CASTSLDSYYGYTF.

A few counts support this clone. This rearrangement joins TRBV13 to TRBJ2-7, with D tentatively TRBD1 (6 bases). The CDR3 has 14 amino acids. Trimming pared 5 bases from V and 2 bases from J, leaving 13 bases between. Germline V gene lookup returns CDR1 PRHDT and CDR2 FYEKMQ (reference sequence). CDR3 coding DNA: TGTGCCAGCAGCAGAGGACAGAGAACCTACGAGCAGTACTTC. Protein: CASSRGQRTYEQYF.

V and J are TRBV19 and TRBJ1-5; maybe TRBD1 (5 bases). Trimming stripped 5 bases from V and 2 bases from J, with 16 bases between. The germline gives CDR1 LNHDA, CDR2 SQIVND (reference sequence). This CDR3 is 16 amino acids long. The CDR3 sequence: CASSPRRGSRNQPQHF. The CDR3 DNA sequence: TGTGCCAGTAGTCCAAGGAGGGGAAGTCGCAATCAGCCCCAGCATTTT.

The V and J genes are TRBV7-2 and TRBJ2-3; 8 positions match TRBD2. V dropped 5 bases and J dropped 6; count of bases not matched to a gene: 7. Germline values: CDR1 SGHTA, CDR2 FQGNSA. The CDR3 consists of 14 residues. The CDR3 coding sequence is TGTGCCAGCAGCCCCCGGACTAGCTGGGATACGCAGTATTTT. It specifies CASSPRTSWDTQYF.

This clone appeared a few times. The gene calls are TRBV2 and TRBJ1-5, with 7 bases lining up with TRBD1. CDR3 length equals 14 residues. V lost 8 bases, J lost 2 bases, and 6 bases stayed unmatched. CDR1 and CDR2 (germline): SNHLY, FYNNEI. This chain's CDR3 is CASGVGGGNQPQHF. DNA of the CDR3: TGTGCCAGCGGTGTAGGGGGCGGCAATCAGCCCCAGCATTTT.

J is TRBJ2-6 and V is TRBV24-1; D is unclear. Deletions cut 3 bases from V and 0 bases from J, with 11 bases between. There are 17 residues in the CDR3. CDR1 and CDR2 from the germline V gene are KGHDR and SFDVKD. CDR3 DNA sequence: TGTGCCACCAGTGATCCTCAGGCAAGCTCTGGGGCCAACGTCCTGACTTTC. Encoded protein: CATSDPQASSGANVLTF.

The chain has TRBV7-9 and TRBJ2-2, with D maybe TRBD1 (5 bases). The CDR3 has 14 amino acids. The V end lost 5 bases, the J end lost 6 bases, and 13 bases lay between the germline ends. Germline values: CDR1 SEHNR, CDR2 FQNEAQ (reference sequence). Here the CDR3 reads CASSRTDMAGELFF. The CDR3 coding sequence is TGTGCCAGCAGCCGAACGGACATGGCCGGGGAGCTGTTTTTT. Together with reference TRBV7-9 and TRBJ2-2, the CDR3 gives the full variable domain: DTGVSQNPRHKITKRGQNVTFRCDPISEHNRLYWYRQTLGQGPEFLTYFQNEAQLEKSRLLSDRFSAERPKGSFSTLEIQRTEQGDSAMYLCASSRTDMAGELFFGEGSRLTVL.

This rearrangement joins TRBV4-1 to TRBJ1-1; 11 bases match TRBD1. J lost 4 bases, V lost 2 bases, and 9 bases had no gene match. Germline V gives CDR1 MGHRA, CDR2 YSYEKL. The CDR3 is made up of 17 amino acids. The CDR3 nucleotides are TGCGCCAGCAGCCAAACGGACAGGGGGCGGGAGGTCACTGAAGCTTTCTTT. Translating it yields CASSQTDRGREVTEAFF.

The rearrangement joins TRBV5-1 to TRBJ1-4; 8 bases align to TRBD1. The CDR3 spans 16 residues. V lost 4 bases, J lost 4 bases, and 9 bases stayed unmatched. Looked up from germline, CDR1 is SGHRS and CDR2 is YFSETQ. The CDR3 region is CASSGIGQGGNEKLFF. For the CDR3, the DNA is TGCGCCAGCAGCGGCATCGGACAGGGTGGTAATGAAAAACTGTTTTTT.

The chain recombines TRBV9 with TRBJ1-2; 7 positions match TRBD1. The germline gives CDR1 SGDLS, CDR2 YYNGEE. V trimming: 0 bases; J trimming: 3 bases; junction bases outside the gene matches: 8. This CDR3 spans 16 amino acids. The CDR3 region is CASSVGDRPVYYGYTF. CDR3 DNA: TGTGCCAGCAGCGTAGGGGACAGACCAGTCTACTATGGCTACACCTTC. The full variable domain, completed using reference TRBV9 and TRBJ1-2, is DSGVTQTPKHLITATGQRVTLRCSPRSGDLSVYWYQQSLDQGLQFLIQYYNGEERAKGNILERFSAQQFPDLHSELNLSSLELGDSALYFCASSVGDRPVYYGYTFGSGTRLTVV.

This sequence joins TRBV11-3 and TRBJ2-5; the D gene is possibly TRBD2 (5 bases). CDR1 SGHNT and CDR2 YENEEA come from the germline V gene. The length of the CDR3 is 17 residues. V lost 1 base and J 2 bases, leaving 17 bases between the germline ends. CDR3 sequence: CASSLGLGRWVQETQYF. The CDR3 DNA sequence: TGTGCCAGCAGCTTAGGCCTGGGGAGATGGGTACAAGAGACCCAGTACTTC. The full variable domain, rest sourced from reference TRBV11-3 and TRBJ2-5, is EAGVVQSPRYKIIEKKQPVAFWCNPISGHNTLYWYLQNLGQGPELLIRYENEEAVDDSQLPKDRFSAERLKGVDSTLKIQPAELGDSAVYLCASSLGLGRWVQETQYFGPGTRLLVL.